This is a list of T cell receptor beta chains from one sample in a study of shared clonotypes between healthy human individuals. Clones were sequenced by immunoSEQ multiplex PCR, and TCRdb holds only the in-frame ones, with some missing. In the table there are about 2.3 million clones, 80% to 95% of which are singletons. Input material: naive CD4+ T cells from PBMCs. These receptors came from a young man in good health. Some clones in this sample may be carry-over from other donors' samples. CDR3s include the opening cysteine and the closing phenylalanine or tryptophan. The order of the fields is clone size, D gene, V gene, J gene, CDR3 protein, CDR3 DNA. D genes are given only for firm matches. Expanded clones get a size class; other rows say once, few or many, or leave the size out.

.	.	TRBV5-4	TRBJ2-1	CASSLAGSSYNEQFF	TGTGCCAGCAGCTTGGCCGGGAGCTCCTACAATGAGCAGTTCTTC
.	TRBD1	TRBV5-6	TRBJ1-2	CASSLKTGGAGGYTF	TGTGCCAGCAGCTTGAAGACAGGGGGCGCCGGTGGCTACACCTTC
.	.	TRBV5-1	TRBJ2-7	CASSLGAGDSYEQYF	TGCGCCAGCAGCTTGGGTGCAGGGGACTCCTACGAGCAGTACTTC
.	.	TRBV18	TRBJ1-1	CASSPPSRGMNTEAFF	TGTGCCAGCTCACCACCGTCGCGGGGTATGAACACTGAAGCTTTCTTT
.	.	TRBV7-3	TRBJ2-5	CASSLSGRLETQYF	TGTGCCAGCAGCTTATCGGGTCGGTTGGAGACCCAGTACTTC
.	.	TRBV10-2	TRBJ2-7	CASSLDREQYF	TGCGCCAGCAGCCTCGACAGGGAGCAGTACTTC
.	.	TRBV11-2	TRBJ1-1	CASSLTLGEEAFF	TGTGCCAGCAGCTTGACCTTGGGGGAGGAAGCTTTCTTT
.	.	TRBV4-1	TRBJ1-6	CASSIRGRNNSPLHF	TGCGCCAGCAGCATCAGGGGAAGGAATAATTCACCCCTCCACTTT
.	TRBD2	TRBV9	TRBJ2-2	CASQTQRDNTGELFF	TGTGCCAGCCAAACGCAGCGGGACAACACCGGGGAGCTGTTTTTT
.	TRBD1	TRBV19	TRBJ1-5	CASSKRQGALNQPQHF	TGTGCCAGTAGTAAAAGACAGGGGGCACTCAATCAGCCCCAGCATTTT
once	.	TRBV30	TRBJ2-7	CAWAGLRREYF	TGTGCCTGGGCCGGTCTACGTCGGGAGTACTTC
once	.	TRBV5-6	TRBJ2-7	CASSHSGYEQYF	TGTGCCAGCAGCCACTCCGGCTACGAGCAGTACTTC
.	.	TRBV7-3	TRBJ2-3	CASSSYGSTDTQYF	TGTGCCAGCAGCTCCTACGGGAGCACAGATACGCAGTATTTT
.	.	TRBV27	TRBJ2-7	CASSTWTGSYEQYF	TGTGCCAGCAGTACTTGGACGGGTTCCTACGAGCAGTACTTC
.	TRBD2	TRBV29-1	TRBJ2-5	CSVDPAGGPRETQYF	TGCAGCGTTGACCCAGCGGGAGGGCCCAGAGAGACCCAGTACTTC
.	.	TRBV2	TRBJ2-1	CASSEGRGYNEQFF	TGTGCCAGCAGTGAAGGTAGGGGGTACAATGAGCAGTTCTTC
.	TRBD2	TRBV5-1	TRBJ2-2	CASSSTGTSDTGELFF	TGCGCCAGCAGCTCCACCGGGACTAGCGACACCGGGGAGCTGTTTTTT
.	TRBD1	TRBV5-4	TRBJ1-1	CASSLPTGAAEAFF	TGTGCCAGCAGCTTGCCGACAGGGGCTGCTGAAGCTTTCTTT
.	.	TRBV7-3	TRBJ2-5	CASSLSARETQYF	TGTGCCAGCAGCTTAAGCGCTCGGGAGACCCAGTACTTC
.	TRBD1	TRBV6-5	TRBJ2-6	CASRPGQGVANVLTF	TGTGCCAGCAGGCCTGGACAGGGGGTGGCCAACGTCCTGACTTTC
.	.	TRBV28	TRBJ2-2	CASSLGGATGELFF	TGTGCCAGCAGTTTGGGCGGGGCCACCGGGGAGCTGTTTTTT
.	TRBD1	TRBV4-2	TRBJ1-1	CASSKGQGSYTEAFF	TGTGCCAGCAGCAAAGGACAGGGGTCGTACACTGAAGCTTTCTTT
.	TRBD1	TRBV30	TRBJ1-2	CAWTLGQSYGYTF	TGTGCCTGGACGTTGGGACAGTCCTATGGCTACACCTTC
.	.	TRBV7-9	TRBJ2-5	CASRPPGRQETQYF	TGTGCCAGCAGACCGCCCGGAAGACAAGAGACCCAGTACTTC
.	TRBD1	TRBV4-3	TRBJ1-4	CASSQSTGYYGNEKLFF	TGCGCCAGCAGCCAATCGACAGGGTATTACGGAAATGAAAAACTGTTTTTT
few	TRBD1	TRBV6-6	TRBJ2-7	CASRPGTGTYEQYF	TGTGCCAGCAGGCCCGGGACAGGGACCTACGAGCAGTACTTC
.	.	TRBV18	TRBJ2-6	CASSPTRLGAGANVLTF	TGTGCCAGCTCACCCACACGGCTGGGGGCCGGGGCCAACGTCCTGACTTTC